This TCR beta chain is from a study of blood T cell repertoires in COVID-19. For the study at large: There were acute and convalescent COVID-19 samples, and they came from the United States, Italy and Spain.

This clone was seen only a few times. Measured with immunoSEQ multiplex PCR; TCRdb has only the in-frame clones, and not every one. This table has some 250,000 clones, about 68% appearing once. Germline loops: CDR1 SGHTA, CDR2 FQGNSA. This CDR3 has 14 amino acids. The V and J ends lost 4 bases and 1 base respectively, with 7 bases between them. The sample was peripheral blood. The chain combines TRBV7-2 with TRBJ2-2; D perhaps matches TRBD2 (6 bases). The origin of this receptor is a woman of 80 years or more with acute or convalescent COVID-19. The CDR3 nucleotides read TGTGCCAGCAGCTCGGGGGTGAACACCGGGGAGCTGTTTTTT. Amino acid sequence: CASSSGVNTGELFF.